Listed below are T cell receptor beta chains from one sample, sequenced in a study of cytomegalovirus exposure and HLA in healthy donors. Here immunoSEQ multiplex PCR was the method, and the copy in TCRdb shows in-frame clones only, minus some. Among 120,000 to 150,000 clones listed, roughly 80% were seen once. Sequenced: PBMCs. These TCRs come from a woman in her 40s in good health and CMV-seropositive. CDR3s include the opening cysteine and the closing phenylalanine or tryptophan.

j_gene: TRBJ2-3
v_gene: TRBV6-5
CDR3aa: CASTTGTDTQYF

j_gene: TRBJ2-7
v_gene: TRBV7-9
CDR3aa: CASSELAAEQYF

j_gene: TRBJ2-2
v_gene: TRBV19
CDR3aa: CASSPGRGRDTGELFF

j_gene: TRBJ2-3
v_gene: TRBV7-3
CDR3aa: CASSPLGGGTDTQYF

j_gene: TRBJ2-7
v_gene: TRBV5-1
CDR3aa: CASSGTGTGAYEQYF

j_gene: TRBJ1-4
v_gene: TRBV4-1
CDR3aa: CASSQGPREKLFF

j_gene: TRBJ2-7
v_gene: TRBV7-9
CDR3aa: CSSSPRGGGFIYEQYF

j_gene: TRBJ2-7
v_gene: TRBV29-1
CDR3aa: CSVRGFGEQYF

j_gene: TRBJ1-5
v_gene: TRBV14
CDR3aa: CASSPGGLAQPQHF

j_gene: TRBJ2-4
v_gene: TRBV5-3
CDR3aa: CARSLVEGAENIQYF

j_gene: TRBJ2-5
v_gene: TRBV4-2
CDR3aa: CASSQGTSGGETQYF

j_gene: TRBJ2-3
v_gene: TRBV2
CDR3aa: CASSYRTSGGTDTQYF

j_gene: TRBJ1-1
v_gene: TRBV7-3
CDR3aa: CASSSGVSTEAFF

j_gene: TRBJ2-6
v_gene: TRBV5-6
CDR3aa: CASSAPGQWVSGANVLTF

j_gene: TRBJ2-7
v_gene: TRBV19
CDR3aa: CASSIRGTNYEQYF

j_gene: TRBJ1-2
v_gene: TRBV19
CDR3aa: CASSPTLTGVRGGYTF

j_gene: TRBJ2-3
v_gene: TRBV7-2
CDR3aa: CASREVTGTGDQYF

j_gene: TRBJ2-3
v_gene: TRBV7-9
CDR3aa: CASSLGQGTDTQYF

j_gene: TRBJ2-3
v_gene: TRBV9
CDR3aa: CASSVVAVTDTQYF

j_gene: TRBJ1-5
v_gene: TRBV7-9
CDR3aa: CASSFGQGDGGNQPQHF

j_gene: TRBJ1-1
v_gene: TRBV29-1
CDR3aa: CSVATGLGTEAFF

j_gene: TRBJ2-7
v_gene: TRBV10-3
CDR3aa: CAISRQGSVGEQYF